The 8 T cell receptor beta chains presented below share a single source sample, sequenced in a study of vaccination effects on CD4 cells after COVID-19. Peptide-pool stimulation followed by sequencing identified expanded antigen-specific CD4+ clonotypes in the ViraFEST assay. Cells that had been cultured for 9 to 10 days were the source of isolated CD4+ T cells. Infection dated between March and December 2020, before the Alpha, Beta and Delta variants reached the United States. These receptors have no identified antigens. The data were produced by immunoSEQ multiplex PCR, yet TCRdb's version contains in-frame clones alone and is incomplete. The top ten clones hold 16% of a sample with about 24,000 clones, roughly 76% of them seen once. Sequencing used CD4+ T cells from PBMCs cultured with SARS-CoV-2 spike peptides, obtained before COVID-19 vaccination. The receptor source for this set is a human donor who had a prior SARS-CoV-2 infection.

The chain joins TRBV5-6 to TRBJ1-1; weak D call: TRBD1 (5 bases). Deletions cut 1 base from V and 5 bases from J, with 12 bases between. Germline assignment: CDR1 SGHDT and CDR2 YYEEEE. This CDR3 spans 14 amino acids. CDR3 residues: CASSLYPRETEAFF. CDR3 DNA sequence: TGTGCCAGCAGCTTGTACCCCAGGGAAACTGAAGCTTTCTTT. The variable domain in full, with the rest retrieved from reference TRBV5-6 and TRBJ1-1, is DAGVTQSPTHLIKTRGQQVTLRCSPKSGHDTVSWYQQALGQGPQFIFQYYEEEERQRGNFPDRFSGHQFPNYSSELNVNALLLGDSALYLCASSLYPRETEAFFGQGTRLTVV.

The count of this clone is one. The chain joins TRBV2 to TRBJ1-5, with a weak D call TRBD1 (5 bases). V lost 7 bases, J lost 0 bases, and 16 bases lay in between. The germline gives CDR1 SNHLY, CDR2 FYNNEI. This CDR3 region has 16 residues. DNA of the CDR3: TGTGCCAGCAAAGACGGGACGGCATATAGCAATCAGCCCCAGCATTTT. Encoded protein: CASKDGTAYSNQPQHF.

The chain uses TRBV6-5 and TRBJ1-3; 9 bases are a match to TRBD1. The CDR3 sequence is 15 residues long. CDR1 is MNHEY and CDR2 is SVGAGI in the germline V gene. V shed 7 bases and J 3 bases; nucleotides not matched to a gene: 7. This chain's CDR3 is CASTPQGAGGNTIYF. The CDR3 DNA reads TGTGCCAGCACCCCACAGGGGGCCGGTGGAAACACCATATATTTT.

The chain links TRBV3-1 (or the pseudogene TRBV3-2) to TRBJ2-3; 7 nucleotides line up with TRBD1. Per germline, CDR1 LGHDT and CDR2 YNNKEL (reference sequence). Unmatched junction bases numbered 5, after V lost 4 bases and J lost 4 bases. This CDR3 has 14 residues. The CDR3 bases are TGTGCCAGCAGCCCTGACAGGGCCCCAGATACGCAGTATTTT. Protein sequence: CASSPDRAPDTQYF.

This chain uses TRBV3-1 (or the pseudogene TRBV3-2) with TRBJ2-7, with 8 bases identical to TRBD2. The CDR3 consists of 15 residues. Germline lookup yields CDR1 LGHDT and CDR2 YNNKEL (reference sequence). V shed 5 bases and J 4 bases; nucleotides not matched to a gene: 10. Here the CDR3 DNA reads TGTGCCAGCAGCGTCCTAGCGGGTCTCGCTTACGAGCAGTACTTC. Residues: CASSVLAGLAYEQYF.

The V and J genes are TRBV7-2 and TRBJ2-2; D is unclear. The ends were cut back, 7 bases at V and 7 bases at J, with 13 bases in the middle. The CDR3 is 13 amino acids. From germline, CDR1 is SGHTA and CDR2 FQGNSA. Written as DNA, the CDR3 is TGTGCCAGCACCCGGGTATGGGGCGGGGAGCTGTTTTTT. Protein product: CASTRVWGGELFF.

This clone has a single count. The chain joins TRBV12-3 or TRBV12-4 to TRBJ2-1, with D possibly TRBD2 on 6 matching bases. Trimming left V 6 bases short and J 10 bases short, with 16 bases between. The CDR3 runs 13 residues. CDR3 DNA sequence: TGTGCCAGCAGCACCGGAGGGCCCTGGGAGCAGTTCTTC. Its translation: CASSTGGPWEQFF.

The V call is TRBV19, the J call TRBJ2-3; TRBD1 matches 11 bases. The ends lost 8 bases at V and 4 bases at J; junction bases unmatched: 5. The CDR3 extends over 14 amino acids. Germline V lookup: CDR1 LNHDA, CDR2 SQIVND (reference sequence). CDR3 loop: CASRDRGSSDTQYF. CDR3 bases: TGTGCCAGTCGGGACAGGGGGAGTTCAGATACGCAGTATTTT.